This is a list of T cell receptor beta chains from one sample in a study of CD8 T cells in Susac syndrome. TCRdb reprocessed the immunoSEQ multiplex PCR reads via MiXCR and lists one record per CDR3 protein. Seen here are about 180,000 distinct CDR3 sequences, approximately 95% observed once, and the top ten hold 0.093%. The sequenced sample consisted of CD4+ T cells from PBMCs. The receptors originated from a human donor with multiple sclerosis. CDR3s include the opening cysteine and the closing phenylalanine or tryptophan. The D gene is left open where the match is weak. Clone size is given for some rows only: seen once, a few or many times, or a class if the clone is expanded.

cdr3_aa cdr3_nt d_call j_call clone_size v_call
CASSYHPNYGYTF TGTGCCAGCAGTTACCATCCGAACTATGGCTACACCTTC NA TRBJ1-2 once TRBV6-5
CASSPVSTDTQYF TGTGCCAGCAGCCCCGTCAGCACAGATACGCAGTATTTT NA TRBJ2-3 NA TRBV5-4
CASSLRTGSGANVLTF TGTGCCAGCAGCTTAAGGACAGGCTCTGGGGCCAACGTCCTGACTTTC TRBD1 TRBJ2-6 NA TRBV13
CASSHPGGFYEQYF TGTGCCAGCAGCCACCCAGGCGGATTCTACGAGCAGTACTTC NA TRBJ2-7 NA TRBV3-1
CAWSVHLGGNQPQHF TGTGCCTGGAGTGTCCACCTAGGAGGCAATCAGCCCCAGCATTTT NA TRBJ1-5 NA TRBV30
CASRLPDLSYNEQFF TGTGCCAGCCGCCTACCCGATCTCTCCTACAATGAGCAGTTCTTC NA TRBJ2-1 NA TRBV18
CASSLGGQGFQETQYF TGTGCCAGCAGCTTGGGTGGACAGGGGTTCCAAGAGACCCAGTACTTC TRBD1 TRBJ2-5 NA TRBV5-6
CASSSRDRALGEQYF TGTGCCAGCAGCAGCCGAGACAGGGCCTTGGGGGAGCAGTACTTC TRBD1 TRBJ2-7 NA TRBV5-6
CSVSTAKRFNEQFF TGCAGCGTCTCGACAGCAAAACGGTTCAATGAGCAGTTCTTC NA TRBJ2-1 NA TRBV29-1
CASSLMGQNYEQYF TGTGCCAGCAGTTTAATGGGACAAAACTACGAGCAGTACTTC NA TRBJ2-7 NA TRBV27
CASTNRKGGLYF TGTGCCAGCACCAATCGGAAGGGGGGCCTGTACTTC NA TRBJ2-5 NA TRBV3-1
CASSRGLAPSYEQYF TGTGCCAGCAGCCGAGGACTAGCACCCTCCTACGAGCAGTACTTC TRBD2 TRBJ2-7 NA TRBV14
CASSGRVAKNIQYF TGTGCCAGCAGCGGCAGGGTAGCCAAAAACATTCAGTACTTC NA TRBJ2-4 NA TRBV9
CATSPGGTPLGTYEQYF TGTGCCACCAGCCCTGGGGGGACGCCTCTCGGGACCTACGAGCAGTACTTC NA TRBJ2-7 NA TRBV24-1